This T cell receptor (beta chain) originates from a study of blood T cells in healthy people across ages (dated by TCRdb to between 2015 and 2016). With regard to the full study: Template switching captured roughly one uniquely barcoded TCR beta cDNA molecule per two T cells in model experiments. Donors were grouped into four age groups: young (average roughly 15 years), middle-aged (less than 40), aged (roughly 67) and long-lived (around 80). Using deep sequencing normalized with unique cDNA molecular identifiers, the study measured how TCR beta repertoire diversity changes with age. Donors of different ages were randomly distributed across sequencing lanes to avoid experimental bias. The study analyzed two additional independent replicas of 1 million unique cDNA reads from the same blood draw for two donors, one aged 18 to 30 and one aged 80 or older. Overall results and qualifications from the work: Compared with the aged group, the long-lived group had more naive CD4+ T cells, fewer expanded clones and increased TCR diversity, suggesting age selection. Estimates of total diversity based on one million sequenced T cells were regarded as lower bounds and as underestimates. Observed TCR beta diversity per million T cells fell roughly linearly with age, and a significant reduction was already apparent by age about 36. Because the CMV infection status of the donors was unknown, age-related changes in expanded clonotypes may potentially have been confounded. The percentage of naive T cells measured by flow cytometry correlated strongly with observed TCR beta diversity. Bulk unsorted PBMC profiling prevented conclusive comparison of naive and antigen-experienced compartments.

The CDR3 numbers 17 residues from cysteine through phenylalanine. This entry keeps only the CDR3 DNA: 51 bases, framed from base 1. The germline V gene (reference sequence) provides CDR1 LGHDT and CDR2 YNNKEL. Trimming removed 0 bases from V and 7 bases from J; the gene matches leave 12 bases unexplained. The method was 5' RACE. The data were produced on an Illumina HiSeq 2500. The second PCR ran for roughly 6 to 11 cycles and used a J-beta primer mix along with a sample-barcoded 5' primer. Each TCR beta cDNA molecule received a unique molecular identifier from a template-switch 5' adaptor carrying 12 random nucleotides. Each sample yielded at least 3 million CDR3-containing paired-end reads. The Mint cDNA synthesis kit, primed by a TRBC-specific oligonucleotide, was used to synthesize first-strand cDNA from all RNA. Following uracil-DNA glycosylase treatment, all cDNA underwent a first 18-cycle PCR with the universal primers M1SS and BC2_uni_R. For the original study's pipeline: For normalization, 1 million high-quality reads were randomly selected from each sample, with every read carrying a distinct molecular identifier. Instead of being binned into consensus sequences, reads that shared molecular identifiers were thrown out. MiTCR, run with a Q25 quality threshold and the strictest error-elimination algorithm, handled CDR3 identification, clonotype clustering and error correction. A nonparametric unseen species model using Euler transformation provided a lower-bound estimate of total TCR beta diversity. TCRdb reran the public reads through fastp at Q25 and MiXCR, keeping productive beta chains. One record per CDR3 amino acid sequence lists the most common genes and DNA. TCRdb's processing, not the study's, gives the V and J calls here. This sample comprises about 800,000 distinct CDR3 sequences, roughly 64% of them detected only once. The ten most abundant clones make up 22% of the sample.

To note about this clonotype: The antigen it recognizes is unknown. It has no much larger one-base neighbor in the sample; base qualities were not kept.

Systemically healthy Caucasian individuals from Russia, over 30 in total and aged roughly 6 to 95 years, were included as donors. Around 10 milliliters of peripheral blood were collected from each donor into EDTA-treated Vacutainer tubes. Ficoll-Paque density-gradient centrifugation was used to isolate PBMCs, with at least 7 million obtained per sample. Trizol reagent was used to extract total RNA from PBMCs, with at least 5.5 micrograms per sample. For every donor, an aliquot of PBMCs went through flow cytometry to measure the percentages of naive CD45RAhigh/CD27high T cells. The rearranged chain carries TRBV3-1 and TRBJ2-1; the central 7 bases match TRBD1. The sample consisted of blood. This receptor was taken from a man in his thirties or forties in good health. The CDR3 reads as follows: CASSQEAGRGRRNEQFF. The base sequence is TGTGCCAGCAGCCAAGAGGCTGGTAGGGGGCGCAGGAATGAGCAGTTCTTC.